This T cell receptor (beta chain) stems from a study of neurological immune-mediated disorders. This clonotype came up many times. The cDNA came from 5'RACE with 10-nucleotide random UMIs. TCRdb recomputed calls from the 5' RACE reads with MiXCR, one row per CDR3 protein. The data contain 26,000 or so distinct CDR3 sequences, under 7% of them singletons. The CDR3 runs 17 residues. Germline V gives CDR1 SGHKS, CDR2 YYEKEE (reference sequence). V was cut by 2 bases and J by 4 bases, with 18 bases left in between. The rearrangement links TRBV5-5 to TRBJ2-2; no firm D call. Sequencing was carried out using PBMCs. The sequence was obtained from a woman in her 50s in good health. CDR3 sequence: CASSLSGQSPSTGELFF. The CDR3 nucleotides read TGTGCCAGCAGCTTAAGTGGCCAGAGCCCTTCCACCGGGGAGCTGTTTTTT.